This T cell receptor (beta chain) was obtained from a study of blood T cell repertoires in COVID-19. For the study at large: Samples of COVID-19 (acute and convalescent) were obtained from the United States, Italy and Spain.

The repertoire was sequenced with immunoSEQ multiplex PCR; TCRdb's copy has only in-frame clones and lacks some. The sample includes around 310,000 clones, around 91% of them seen just once. The TCR was taken from a middle-aged woman with COVID-19, enrolled during active disease. The specimen sequenced was peripheral blood.

CDR3 coding DNA: TGTGCCAGCAGCAAGAAAAACGACAGGGACGGCACTGAAGCTTTCTTT. This sequence encodes CASSKKNDRDGTEAFF. The chain uses TRBV7-8 and TRBJ1-1; 7 bases align to TRBD1. The CDR3 sequence is 16 residues long. The germline CDR1 and CDR2 sequences are SGHVS and FQNEAQ. Unmatched junction bases numbered 13, after V lost 5 bases and J lost 4 bases.